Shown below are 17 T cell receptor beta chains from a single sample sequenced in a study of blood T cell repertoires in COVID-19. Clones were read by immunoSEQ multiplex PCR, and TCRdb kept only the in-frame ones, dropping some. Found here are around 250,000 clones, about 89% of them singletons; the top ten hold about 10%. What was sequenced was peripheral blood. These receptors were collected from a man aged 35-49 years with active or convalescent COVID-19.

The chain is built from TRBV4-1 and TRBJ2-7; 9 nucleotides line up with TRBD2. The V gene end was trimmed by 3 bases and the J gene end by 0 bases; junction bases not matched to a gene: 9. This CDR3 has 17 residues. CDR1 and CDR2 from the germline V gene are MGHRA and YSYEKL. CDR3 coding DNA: TGCGCCAGCAGCCAGATCAATAGCGGGGGAACCTCCTACGAGCAGTACTTC. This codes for CASSQINSGGTSYEQYF.

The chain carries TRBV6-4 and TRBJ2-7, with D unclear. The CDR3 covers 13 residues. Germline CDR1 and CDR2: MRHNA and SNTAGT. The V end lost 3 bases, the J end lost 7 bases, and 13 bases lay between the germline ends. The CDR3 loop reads CASSEYQTTEQYF. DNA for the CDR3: TGTGCCAGCAGTGAGTATCAAACGACTGAGCAGTACTTC.

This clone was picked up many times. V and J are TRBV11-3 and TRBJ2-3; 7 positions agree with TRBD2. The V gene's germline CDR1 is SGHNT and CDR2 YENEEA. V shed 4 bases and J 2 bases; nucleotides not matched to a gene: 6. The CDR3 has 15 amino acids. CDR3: CASSYAGVPTDTQYF. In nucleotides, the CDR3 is TGTGCCAGCAGCTATGCGGGGGTTCCCACAGATACGCAGTATTTT.

The CDR3 here is CASSDYYREKSEQYF. The CDR3 bases are TGTGCCAGCAGTGATTACTACAGGGAGAAGAGCGAGCAGTACTTC. The chain joins TRBV28 to TRBJ2-7; possible D gene TRBD1, 6 bases. From germline, CDR1 is MDHEN and CDR2 SYDVKM. Trimming shortened V by 5 bases and J by 6 bases, and 20 bases separated the two germline ends. The CDR3 totals 15 residues. Complete variable domain (other parts from reference TRBV28 and TRBJ2-7): DVKVTQSSRYLVKRTGEKVFLECVQDMDHENMFWYRQDPGLGLRLIYFSYDVKMKEKGDIPEGYSVSREKKERFSLILESASTNQTSMYLCASSDYYREKSEQYFGPGTRLTVT.

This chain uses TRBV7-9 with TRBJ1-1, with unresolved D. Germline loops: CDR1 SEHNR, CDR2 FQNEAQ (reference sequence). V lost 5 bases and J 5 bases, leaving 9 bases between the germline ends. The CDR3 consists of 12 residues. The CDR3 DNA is TGTGCCAGCAGCGCCGCACGGACTGAAGCTTTCTTT. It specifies CASSAARTEAFF. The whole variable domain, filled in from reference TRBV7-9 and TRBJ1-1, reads DTGVSQNPRHKITKRGQNVTFRCDPISEHNRLYWYRQTLGQGPEFLTYFQNEAQLEKSRLLSDRFSAERPKGSFSTLEIQRTEQGDSAMYLCASSAARTEAFFGQGTRLTVV.

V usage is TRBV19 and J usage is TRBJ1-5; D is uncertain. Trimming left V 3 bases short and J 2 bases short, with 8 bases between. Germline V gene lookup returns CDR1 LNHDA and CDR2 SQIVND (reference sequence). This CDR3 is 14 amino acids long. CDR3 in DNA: TGTGCCAGTAGTATTTGGCAGGGCAATCAGCCCCAGCATTTT. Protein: CASSIWQGNQPQHF.

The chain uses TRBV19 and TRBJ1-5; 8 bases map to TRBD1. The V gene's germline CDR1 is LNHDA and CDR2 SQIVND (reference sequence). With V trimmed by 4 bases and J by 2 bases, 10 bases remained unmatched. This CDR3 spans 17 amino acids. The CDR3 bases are TGTGCCAGTAGTAAACAGGGGGGAGCTGGAGGCAATCAGCCCCAGCATTTT. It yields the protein CASSKQGGAGGNQPQHF. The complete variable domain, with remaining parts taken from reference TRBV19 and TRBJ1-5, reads DGGITQSPKYLFRKEGQNVTLSCEQNLNHDAMYWYRQDPGQGLRLIYYSQIVNDFQKGDIAEGYSVSREKKESFPLTVTSAQKNPTAFYLCASSKQGGAGGNQPQHFGDGTRLSIL.

CDR3 amino acids: CASSKTGGATNEKLFF. For the CDR3, the DNA is TGTGCCAGCAGTAAGACAGGGGGCGCGACTAATGAAAAACTGTTTTTT. The V and J genes are TRBV2 and TRBJ1-4, with 10 bases aligning to TRBD1. Germline CDR1 SNHLY, CDR2 FYNNEI. V shed 5 bases and J 2 bases; nucleotides not matched to a gene: 5. The CDR3 consists of 16 residues.

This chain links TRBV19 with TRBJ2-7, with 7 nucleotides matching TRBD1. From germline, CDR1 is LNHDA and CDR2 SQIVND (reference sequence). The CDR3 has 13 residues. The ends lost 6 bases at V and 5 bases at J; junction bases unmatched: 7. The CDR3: CASRNPGGNEQYF. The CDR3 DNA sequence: TGTGCCAGTAGAAACCCAGGGGGAAACGAGCAGTACTTC.

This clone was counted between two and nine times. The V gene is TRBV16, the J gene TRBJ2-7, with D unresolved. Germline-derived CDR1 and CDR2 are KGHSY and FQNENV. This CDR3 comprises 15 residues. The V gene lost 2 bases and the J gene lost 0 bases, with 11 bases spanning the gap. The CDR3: CASSQHPASSYEQYF. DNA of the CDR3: TGTGCCAGCAGCCAACATCCAGCTAGCTCCTACGAGCAGTACTTC. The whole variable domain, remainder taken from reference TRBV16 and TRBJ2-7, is GEEVAQTPKHLVRGEGQKAKLYCAPIKGHSYVFWYQQVLKNEFKFLISFQNENVFDETGMPKERFSAKCLPNSPCSLEIQATKLEDSAVYFCASSQHPASSYEQYFGPGTRLTVT.

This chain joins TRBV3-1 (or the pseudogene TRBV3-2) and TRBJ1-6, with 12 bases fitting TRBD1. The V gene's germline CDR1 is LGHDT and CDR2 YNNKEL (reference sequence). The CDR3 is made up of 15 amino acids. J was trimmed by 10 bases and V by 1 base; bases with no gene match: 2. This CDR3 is CASSQVGTGGSPLHF. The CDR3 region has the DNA TGTGCCAGCAGCCAAGTGGGGACAGGGGGCTCACCCCTCCACTTT.

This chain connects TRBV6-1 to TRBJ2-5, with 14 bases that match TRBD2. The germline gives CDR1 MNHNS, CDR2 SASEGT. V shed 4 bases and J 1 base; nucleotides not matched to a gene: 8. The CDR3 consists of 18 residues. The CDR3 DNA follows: TGTGCCAGCAGTGGACGAGGACTAGCGGGGGGCCTCCAAGAGACCCAGTACTTC. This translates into CASSGRGLAGGLQETQYF.

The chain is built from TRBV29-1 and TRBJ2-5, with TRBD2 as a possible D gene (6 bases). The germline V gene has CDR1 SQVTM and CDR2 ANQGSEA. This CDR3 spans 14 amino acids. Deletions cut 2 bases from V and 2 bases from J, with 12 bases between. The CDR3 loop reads CSVERRGWQETQYF. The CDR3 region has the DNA TGCAGCGTTGAAAGACGGGGGTGGCAAGAGACCCAGTACTTC.

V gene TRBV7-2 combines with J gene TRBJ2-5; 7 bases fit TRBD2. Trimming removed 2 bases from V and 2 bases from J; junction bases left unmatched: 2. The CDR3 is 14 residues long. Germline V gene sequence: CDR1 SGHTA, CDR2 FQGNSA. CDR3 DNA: TGTGCCAGCAGCTTAAGGGACTATCAAGAGACCCAGTACTTC. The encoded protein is CASSLRDYQETQYF.

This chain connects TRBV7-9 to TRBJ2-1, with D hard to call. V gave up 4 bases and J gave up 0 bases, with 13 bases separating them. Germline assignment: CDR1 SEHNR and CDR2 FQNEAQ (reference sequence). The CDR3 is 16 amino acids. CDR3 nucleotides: TGTGCCAGCAGCTCCGCTTTTGCGAGCTCCTACAATGAGCAGTTCTTC. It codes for CASSSAFASSYNEQFF.

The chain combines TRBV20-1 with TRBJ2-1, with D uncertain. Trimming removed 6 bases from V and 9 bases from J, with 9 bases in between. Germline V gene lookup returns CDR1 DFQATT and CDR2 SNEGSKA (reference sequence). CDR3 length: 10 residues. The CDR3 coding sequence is TGCAGTGCCGCGCTAGGTGAGCAGTTCTTC. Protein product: CSAALGEQFF.

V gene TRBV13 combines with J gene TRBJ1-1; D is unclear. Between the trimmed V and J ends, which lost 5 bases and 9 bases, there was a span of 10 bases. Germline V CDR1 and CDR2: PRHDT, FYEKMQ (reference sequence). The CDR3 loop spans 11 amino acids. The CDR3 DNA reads TGTGCCAGCAGCCCGGGAGCTCAAGCTTTCTTT. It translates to CASSPGAQAFF.